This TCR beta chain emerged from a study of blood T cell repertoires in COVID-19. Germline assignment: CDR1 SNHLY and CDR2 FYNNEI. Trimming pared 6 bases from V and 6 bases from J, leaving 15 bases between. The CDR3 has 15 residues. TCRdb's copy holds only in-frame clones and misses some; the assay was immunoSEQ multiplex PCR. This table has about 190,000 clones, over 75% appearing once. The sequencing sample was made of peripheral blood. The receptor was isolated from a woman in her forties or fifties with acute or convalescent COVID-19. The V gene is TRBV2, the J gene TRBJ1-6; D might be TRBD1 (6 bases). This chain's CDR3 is CASRDSLSPNSPLHF. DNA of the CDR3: TGTGCCAGCAGGGACAGTCTCTCGCCTAATTCACCCCTCCACTTT.